This T cell receptor beta chain was captured in a study of T cells in Graves' hyperthyroidism and ophthalmopathy. Overall study: Peripheral blood collection took place at initial diagnosis, before any treatment. Study-wide points: Blood samples included most of the expanded thyroid clonotypes exceeding 0.001.

Using RNA transcripts as the source, TCR beta CDR3 regions were amplified. The primer set for the first-round RT-PCR of the TCR CDR3 was HTBI. TCRdb recomputed calls from the multiplex PCR reads with MiXCR, one row per CDR3 protein. The sample lists hundreds of thousands of distinct CDR3 sequences, just under 20% occurring once. This CDR3 is 13 amino acids long. With 6 bases removed from V and 6 bases from J, the gap between germline ends came to 13 bases. Per germline, CDR1 SEHNR and CDR2 FQNEAQ (reference sequence). Of note for this clonotype: Its antigen is currently unknown.

Sequencing used blood. The TCR comes from a man aged 35 to 55 with Graves' ophthalmopathy. The chain combines TRBV7-9 with TRBJ2-3; D could derive from TRBD1 or TRBD2 (6 bases each). The CDR3 reads CASRMGGGDTQYF. The CDR3, as DNA: TGTGCCAGCAGGATGGGGGGCGGGGATACGCAGTATTTT.